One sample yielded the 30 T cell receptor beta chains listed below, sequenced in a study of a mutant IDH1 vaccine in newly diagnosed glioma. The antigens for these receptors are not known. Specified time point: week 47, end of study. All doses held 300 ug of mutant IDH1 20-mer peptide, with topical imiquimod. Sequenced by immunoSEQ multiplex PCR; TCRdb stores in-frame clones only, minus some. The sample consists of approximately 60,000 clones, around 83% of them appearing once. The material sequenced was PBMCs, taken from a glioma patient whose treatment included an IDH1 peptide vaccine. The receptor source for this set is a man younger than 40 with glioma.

CDR3 in amino acids: CASSPRNYGYTF. In DNA, the CDR3 is TGTGCCAGTAGCCCGCGGAACTATGGCTACACCTTC. This chain connects TRBV19 to TRBJ1-2; D gene unclear. CDR3 length: 12 amino acids. Germline-derived CDR1 and CDR2 are LNHDA and SQIVND (reference sequence). V lost 6 bases and J 2 bases, leaving 7 bases between the germline ends.

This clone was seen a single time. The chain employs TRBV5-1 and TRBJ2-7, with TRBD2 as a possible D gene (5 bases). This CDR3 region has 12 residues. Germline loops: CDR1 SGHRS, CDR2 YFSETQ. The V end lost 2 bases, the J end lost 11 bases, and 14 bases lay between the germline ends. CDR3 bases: TGCGCCAGCAGCTTAGGAGACCTGGAGGAGTACTTC. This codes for CASSLGDLEEYF.

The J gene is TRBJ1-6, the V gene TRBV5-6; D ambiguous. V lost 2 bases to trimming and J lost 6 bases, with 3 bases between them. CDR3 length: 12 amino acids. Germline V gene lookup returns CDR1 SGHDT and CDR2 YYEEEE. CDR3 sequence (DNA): TGTGCCAGCAGCTTAGGTAATTCACCCCTCCACTTT. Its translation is CASSLGNSPLHF.

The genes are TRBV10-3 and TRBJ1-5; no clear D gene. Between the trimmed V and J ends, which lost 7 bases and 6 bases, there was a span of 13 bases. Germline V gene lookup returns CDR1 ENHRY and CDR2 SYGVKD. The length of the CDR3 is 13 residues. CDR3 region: CAINQRGGQPQHF. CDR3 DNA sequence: TGTGCCATCAATCAGAGAGGAGGTCAGCCCCAGCATTTT.

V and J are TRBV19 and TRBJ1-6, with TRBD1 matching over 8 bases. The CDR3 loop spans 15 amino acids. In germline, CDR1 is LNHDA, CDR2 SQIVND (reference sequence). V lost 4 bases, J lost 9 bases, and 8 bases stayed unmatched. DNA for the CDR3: TGTGCCAGTAGTAGCTGGGACAGGCGGGGTTCACCCCTCCACTTT. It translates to CASSSWDRRGSPLHF.

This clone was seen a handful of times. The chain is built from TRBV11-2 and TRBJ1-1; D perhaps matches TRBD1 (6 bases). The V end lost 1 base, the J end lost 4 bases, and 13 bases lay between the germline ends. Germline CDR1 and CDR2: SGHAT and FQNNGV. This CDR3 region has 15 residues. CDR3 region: CASSLAGRGATEAFF. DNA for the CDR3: TGTGCCAGCAGCTTAGCAGGACGGGGGGCCACTGAAGCTTTCTTT.

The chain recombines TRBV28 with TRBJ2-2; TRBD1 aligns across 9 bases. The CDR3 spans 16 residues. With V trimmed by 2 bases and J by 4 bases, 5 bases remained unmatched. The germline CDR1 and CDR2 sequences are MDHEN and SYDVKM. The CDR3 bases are TGTGCCAGCAGTTTAGGGTACAGGGGGCTCACCGGGGAGCTGTTTTTT. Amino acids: CASSLGYRGLTGELFF.

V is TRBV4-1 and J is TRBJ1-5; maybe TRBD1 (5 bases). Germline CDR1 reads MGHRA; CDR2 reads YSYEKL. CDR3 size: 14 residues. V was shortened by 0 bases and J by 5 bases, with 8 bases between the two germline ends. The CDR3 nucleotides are TGCGCCAGCAGCCAAGATAAAGGGGATCAGCCCCAGCATTTT. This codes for CASSQDKGDQPQHF.

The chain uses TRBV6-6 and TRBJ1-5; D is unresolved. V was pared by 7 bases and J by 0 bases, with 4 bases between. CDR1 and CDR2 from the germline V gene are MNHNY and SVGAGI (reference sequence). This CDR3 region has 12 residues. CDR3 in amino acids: CASIGSNQPQHF. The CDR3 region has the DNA TGTGCCAGCATTGGTAGCAATCAGCCCCAGCATTTT.

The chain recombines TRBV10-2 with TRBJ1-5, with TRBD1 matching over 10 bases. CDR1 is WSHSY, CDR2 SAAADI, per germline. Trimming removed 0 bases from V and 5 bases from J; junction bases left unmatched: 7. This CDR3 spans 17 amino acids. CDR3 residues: CASSESMDRGAYQPQHF. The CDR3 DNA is TGCGCCAGCAGTGAGTCCATGGACAGGGGGGCGTATCAGCCCCAGCATTTT.

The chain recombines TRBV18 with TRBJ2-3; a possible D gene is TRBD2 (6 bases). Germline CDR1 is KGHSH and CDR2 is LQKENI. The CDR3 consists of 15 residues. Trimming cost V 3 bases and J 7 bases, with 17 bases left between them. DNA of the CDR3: TGTGCCAGCTCACCGGCGGGACTCCAACCGAATACGCAGTATTTT. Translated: CASSPAGLQPNTQYF.

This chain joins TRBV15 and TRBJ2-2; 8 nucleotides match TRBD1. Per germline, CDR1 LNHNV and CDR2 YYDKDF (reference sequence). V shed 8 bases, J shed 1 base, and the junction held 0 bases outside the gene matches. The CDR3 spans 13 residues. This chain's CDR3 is CATGTGNTGELFF. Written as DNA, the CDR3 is TGTGCCACCGGGACAGGGAACACCGGGGAGCTGTTTTTT.

The CDR3 coding sequence is TGTGCCAGCGCACGGGAATCTTGGGACAGGGAGAACACTGAAGCTTTCTTT. The encoded protein is CASARESWDRENTEAFF. The J gene is TRBJ1-1, the V gene TRBV18, with 9 bases fitting TRBD1. Germline lookup yields CDR1 KGHSH and CDR2 LQKENI. The V and J ends lost 8 bases and 1 base, in that order; junction bases with no gene match: 14. The CDR3 sequence is 17 residues long.

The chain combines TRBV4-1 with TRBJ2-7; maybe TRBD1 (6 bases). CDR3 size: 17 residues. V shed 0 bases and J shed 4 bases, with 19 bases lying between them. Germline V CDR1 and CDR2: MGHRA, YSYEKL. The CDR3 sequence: CASSQDDGSAQGYEQYF. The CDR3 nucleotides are TGCGCCAGCAGCCAAGATGATGGCAGCGCCCAGGGGTACGAGCAGTACTTC.

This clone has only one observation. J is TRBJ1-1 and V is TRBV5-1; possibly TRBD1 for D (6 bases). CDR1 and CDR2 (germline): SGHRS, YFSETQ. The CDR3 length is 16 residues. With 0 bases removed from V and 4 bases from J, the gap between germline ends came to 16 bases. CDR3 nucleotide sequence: TGCGCCAGCAGCTTGGATCAAGGGGGTTCCGGCACTGAAGCTTTCTTT. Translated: CASSLDQGGSGTEAFF.

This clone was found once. DNA of the CDR3: TGTGCCAGCAGCAGGGACAGCAATAATTCACCCCTCCACTTT. Translated: CASSRDSNNSPLHF. The rearrangement joins TRBV7-2 to TRBJ1-6, with TRBD1 identical over 7 bases. The CDR3 has 14 residues. Losses at the gene ends were 5 bases for V and 5 bases for J; bases not matched to a gene: 3. CDR1 is SGHTA, CDR2 FQGNSA, per germline.

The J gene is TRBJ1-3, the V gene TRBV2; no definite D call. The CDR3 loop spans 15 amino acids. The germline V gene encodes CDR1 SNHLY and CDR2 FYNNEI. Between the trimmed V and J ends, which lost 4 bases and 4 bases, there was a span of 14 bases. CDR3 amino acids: CASSAQVHRGNTIYF. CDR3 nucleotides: TGTGCCAGCAGTGCTCAAGTACACCGAGGAAACACCATATATTTT. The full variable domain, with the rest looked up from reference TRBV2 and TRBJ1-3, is EPEVTQTPSHQVTQMGQEVILRCVPISNHLYFYWYRQILGQKVEFLVSFYNNEISEKSEIFDDQFSVERPDGSNFTLKIRSTKLEDSAMYFCASSAQVHRGNTIYFGEGSWLTVV.

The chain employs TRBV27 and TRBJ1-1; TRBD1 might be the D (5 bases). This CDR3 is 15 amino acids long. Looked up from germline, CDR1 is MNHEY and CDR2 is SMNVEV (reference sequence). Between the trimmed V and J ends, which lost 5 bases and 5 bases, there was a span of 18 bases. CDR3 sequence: CASSPLGGWWTEAFF. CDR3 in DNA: TGTGCCAGCAGTCCCCTGGGGGGTTGGTGGACTGAAGCTTTCTTT.

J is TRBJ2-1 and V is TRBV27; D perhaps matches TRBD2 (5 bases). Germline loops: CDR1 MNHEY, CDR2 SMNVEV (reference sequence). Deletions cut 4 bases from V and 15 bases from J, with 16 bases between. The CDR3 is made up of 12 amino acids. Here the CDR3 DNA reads TGTGCCAGCAGTTCCGGGGTCCGCCAACGGTTCTTC. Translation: CASSSGVRQRFF.

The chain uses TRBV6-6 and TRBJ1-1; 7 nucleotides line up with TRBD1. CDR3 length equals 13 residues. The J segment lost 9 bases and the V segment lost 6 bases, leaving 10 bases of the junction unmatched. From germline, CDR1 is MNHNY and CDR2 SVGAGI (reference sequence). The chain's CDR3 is CASSRGAGAQAFF. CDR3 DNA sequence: TGTGCCAGCAGCAGGGGGGCTGGGGCTCAAGCTTTCTTT.

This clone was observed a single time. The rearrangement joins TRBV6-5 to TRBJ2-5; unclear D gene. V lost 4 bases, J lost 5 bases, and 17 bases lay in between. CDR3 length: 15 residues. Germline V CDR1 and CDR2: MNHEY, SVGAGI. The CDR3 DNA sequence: TGTGCCAGCAGTTTCCTTAACTTTTTAGTTGAGACCCAGTACTTC. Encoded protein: CASSFLNFLVETQYF.

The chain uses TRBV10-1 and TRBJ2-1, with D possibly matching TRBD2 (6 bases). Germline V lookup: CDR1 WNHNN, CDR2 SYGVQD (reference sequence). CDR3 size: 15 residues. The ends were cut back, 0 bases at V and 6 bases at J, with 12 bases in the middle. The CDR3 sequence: CASSESFGGRNEQFF. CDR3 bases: TGCGCCAGCAGTGAGTCGTTCGGGGGACGCAATGAGCAGTTCTTC.

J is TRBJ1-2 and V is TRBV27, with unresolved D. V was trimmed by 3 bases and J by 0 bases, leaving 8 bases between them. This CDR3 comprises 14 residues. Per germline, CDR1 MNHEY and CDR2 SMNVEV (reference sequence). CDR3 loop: CASSLSTANYGYTF. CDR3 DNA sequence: TGTGCCAGCAGTTTGAGCACAGCTAACTATGGCTACACCTTC.

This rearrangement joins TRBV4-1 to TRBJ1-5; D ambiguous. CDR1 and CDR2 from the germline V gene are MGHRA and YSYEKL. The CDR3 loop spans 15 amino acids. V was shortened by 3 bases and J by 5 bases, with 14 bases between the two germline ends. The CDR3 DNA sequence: TGCGCCAGCAGCCACCCCCCGCCAGACTATCAGCCCCAGCATTTT. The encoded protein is CASSHPPPDYQPQHF.

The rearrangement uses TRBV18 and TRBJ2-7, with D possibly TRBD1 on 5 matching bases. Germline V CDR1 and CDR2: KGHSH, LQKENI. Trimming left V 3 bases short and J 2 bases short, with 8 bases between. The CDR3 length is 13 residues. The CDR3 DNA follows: TGTGCCAGCTCACCCGACAGAGCCTACGAGCAGTACTTC. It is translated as CASSPDRAYEQYF. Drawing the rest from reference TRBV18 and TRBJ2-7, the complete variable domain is NAGVMQNPRHLVRRRGQEARLRCSPMKGHSHVYWYRQLPEEGLKFMVYLQKENIIDESGMPKERFSAEFPKEGPSILRIQQVVRGDSAAYFCASSPDRAYEQYFGPGTRLTVT.

CDR3 amino acids: CASSTLAGTYEQYF. The CDR3 region has the DNA TGTGCCAGCAGCACACTAGCGGGGACCTACGAGCAGTACTTC. This sequence joins TRBV11-2 and TRBJ2-7; 10 bases line up with TRBD2. Germline CDR1 reads SGHAT; CDR2 reads FQNNGV. The CDR3 spans 14 residues. Trimming removed 5 bases from V and 2 bases from J; junction bases left unmatched: 3.

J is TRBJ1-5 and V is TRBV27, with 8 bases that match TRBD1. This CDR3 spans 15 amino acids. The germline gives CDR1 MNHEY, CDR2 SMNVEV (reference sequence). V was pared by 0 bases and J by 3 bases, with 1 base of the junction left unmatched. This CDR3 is CASSLSTGDNQPQHF. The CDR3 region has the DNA TGTGCCAGCAGTTTATCGACAGGGGACAATCAGCCCCAGCATTTT.

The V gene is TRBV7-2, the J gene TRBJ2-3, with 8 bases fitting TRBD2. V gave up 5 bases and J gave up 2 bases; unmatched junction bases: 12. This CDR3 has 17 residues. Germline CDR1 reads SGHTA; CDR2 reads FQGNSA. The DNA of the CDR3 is TGTGCCAGCAGCCTGTCATTCTCCGGGGGGGCCACAGATACGCAGTATTTT. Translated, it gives CASSLSFSGGATDTQYF.

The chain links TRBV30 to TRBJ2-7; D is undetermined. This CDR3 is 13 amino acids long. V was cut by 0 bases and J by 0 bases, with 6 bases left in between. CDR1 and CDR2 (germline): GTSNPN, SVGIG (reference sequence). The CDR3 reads CAWSVGNSYEQYF. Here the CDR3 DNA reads TGTGCCTGGAGTGTGGGTAACTCCTACGAGCAGTACTTC.

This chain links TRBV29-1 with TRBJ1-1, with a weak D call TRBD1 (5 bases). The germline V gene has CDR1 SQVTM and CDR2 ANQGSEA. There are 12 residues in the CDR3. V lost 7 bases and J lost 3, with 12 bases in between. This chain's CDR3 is CSGAGGDTEAFF. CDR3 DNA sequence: TGCAGCGGGGCCGGGGGGGACACTGAAGCTTTCTTT.